This TCR beta chain derives from a study of T cell repertoires in aging, cancer and after chemotherapy. Study overall: Repeat sampling of healthy donors over several months to years showed clear clonal overlap. Whole-study findings and limits: No conclusions about immunological memory after chemotherapy can be drawn from the repertoire data.

Peripheral blood genomic DNA, not sorted cells or RNA, was the template. This clonotype occurred a few times. Its specificity is not known. Multiplex touch-down PCR with TRB-A/B primers amplified rearranged V-D-J TRB sequences. Each CDR3 protein gets one entry after TCRdb re-called the multiplex PCR reads with MiXCR. This sample carries approximately 11,000 distinct CDR3 sequences, more than 35% of them seen once, and the ten largest clones take approximately 7.3%. CDR3 length: 13 amino acids. CDR1 is WSHSY, CDR2 SAAADI, per germline. V shed 2 bases and J 4 bases; nucleotides not matched to a gene: 1. Sequencing used blood. The TCR comes from a human donor in good health. This chain uses TRBV10-2 with TRBJ1-2, with TRBD1 matching over 7 bases. The CDR3, as DNA: TGCGCCAGCAGTGAGGACAGGGTCTATGGCTACACCTTC. Amino acid sequence: CASSEDRVYGYTF.